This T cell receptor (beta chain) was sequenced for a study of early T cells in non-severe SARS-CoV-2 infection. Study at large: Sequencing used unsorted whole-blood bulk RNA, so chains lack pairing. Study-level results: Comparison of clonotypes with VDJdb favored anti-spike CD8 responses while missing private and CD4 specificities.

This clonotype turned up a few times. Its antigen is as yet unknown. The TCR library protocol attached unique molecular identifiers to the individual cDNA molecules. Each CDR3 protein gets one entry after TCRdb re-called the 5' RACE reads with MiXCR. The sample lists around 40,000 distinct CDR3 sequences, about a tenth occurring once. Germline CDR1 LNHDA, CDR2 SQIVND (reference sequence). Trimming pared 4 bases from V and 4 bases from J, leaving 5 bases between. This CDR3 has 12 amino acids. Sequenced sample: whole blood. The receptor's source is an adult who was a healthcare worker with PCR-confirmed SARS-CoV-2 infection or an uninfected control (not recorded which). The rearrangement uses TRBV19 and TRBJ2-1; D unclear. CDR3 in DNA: TGTGCCAGTAGTAACCGGTACAATGAGCAGTTCTTC. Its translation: CASSNRYNEQFF.